The 19 T cell receptor beta chains presented below share a single source sample, sequenced in a study of PD-L1 blockade in urothelial cancer. The repertoire was sequenced with immunoSEQ multiplex PCR; TCRdb's copy has only in-frame clones and lacks some. The sample has roughly 60,000 clones; over 75% are singletons. Material: PBMCs, obtained around atezolizumab (anti-PD-L1) treatment. The receptor set was obtained from a man between 65 and 85 years old with urothelial cancer.

The chain combines TRBV19 with TRBJ2-7; 9 bases are shared with TRBD2. CDR1 LNHDA and CDR2 SQIVND come from the germline V gene (reference sequence). Trimming at V came to 4 bases and at J to 1 base, leaving 14 bases not matched to a gene. CDR3 length equals 18 residues. CDR3: CASSTAVWTSARSYEQYF. CDR3 sequence (DNA): TGTGCCAGTAGTACGGCGGTCTGGACTAGCGCAAGATCCTACGAGCAGTACTTC.

J is TRBJ1-2 and V is TRBV15, with 8 nucleotides matching TRBD1. The CDR3 is made up of 15 amino acids. Germline CDR1 is LNHNV and CDR2 is YYDKDF (reference sequence). V gave up 3 bases and J gave up 6 bases; unmatched junction bases: 9. The CDR3 nucleotides are TGTGCCACCAGCAGGGACAGGGCTGGAGGGGATGGCTACACCTTC. Residues: CATSRDRAGGDGYTF.

The rearrangement joins TRBV19 to TRBJ1-5; D unresolved. The CDR3 covers 13 residues. From germline, CDR1 is LNHDA and CDR2 SQIVND (reference sequence). V lost 1 base to trimming and J lost 5 bases, with 6 bases between them. CDR3 residues: CASSIVTDQPQHF. In DNA form, the CDR3 reads TGTGCCAGTAGTATAGTAACGGATCAGCCCCAGCATTTT.

This clone came up once. Relative to the germline gene, one junction end is altered; a read error may explain this. The V gene is TRBV14, the J gene TRBJ2-7; TRBD2 agrees at 10 bases. The CDR3 contains 13 residues. Germline lookup yields CDR1 SGHDN and CDR2 FVKESK. In DNA, the CDR3 is TGTGCCAGCAGCCAAGATTCTCTAGCGGGAGAGTTCTTC. This codes for CASSQDSLAGEFF.

This clone was recorded once. The genes are TRBV6-6 and TRBJ1-2, with 11 bases lining up with TRBD1. V lost 6 bases and J lost 9; bases outside the gene matches: 9. The germline V gene encodes CDR1 MNHNY and CDR2 SVGAGI (reference sequence). The CDR3 runs 14 residues. The DNA of the CDR3 is TGTGCCAGCAGGCCTGGGACAGGGGGGATGCGCTACACCTTC. Translating it yields CASRPGTGGMRYTF.

This rearrangement joins TRBV19 to TRBJ2-7; the match to TRBD1 covers 9 bases. The CDR3 has 19 residues. V lost 5 bases to trimming and J lost 2 bases; unmatched junction nucleotides: 19. The germline CDR1 and CDR2 sequences are LNHDA and SQIVND (reference sequence). The CDR3: CASSPSAITGGGRAYEQYF. As DNA, the CDR3 is TGTGCCAGTAGTCCGTCCGCTATCACAGGGGGCGGTAGGGCCTACGAGCAGTACTTC.

This clone occurred a few times. The chain is built from TRBV7-9 and TRBJ1-5; no definite D call. There are 14 residues in the CDR3. The germline CDR1 and CDR2 sequences are SEHNR and FQNEAQ (reference sequence). V dropped 3 bases and J dropped 0 bases, with 6 bases sitting between them. The CDR3 nucleotides are TGTGCCAGCAGCTTTAGTCATAGCAATCAGCCCCAGCATTTT. It codes for CASSFSHSNQPQHF.

This clone has a handful of counts. The chain recombines TRBV7-2 with TRBJ1-2; no firm D call. There are 14 residues in the CDR3. Germline V gives CDR1 SGHTA, CDR2 FQGNSA. Trimming stripped 5 bases from V and 2 bases from J, with 12 bases between. CDR3 amino acids: CASSPQAGNYGYTF. The CDR3 region has the DNA TGTGCCAGCAGCCCGCAGGCGGGGAACTATGGCTACACCTTC.

The V and J genes are TRBV5-6 and TRBJ2-1; no clear D. The ends were cut back, 0 bases at V and 0 bases at J, with 13 bases in the middle. The length of the CDR3 is 17 residues. Germline V lookup: CDR1 SGHDT, CDR2 YYEEEE. The DNA of the CDR3 is TGTGCCAGCAGCTTGGGAGGCGGATCAAACTCCTACAATGAGCAGTTCTTC. Its protein product is CASSLGGGSNSYNEQFF.

The V and J genes are TRBV27 and TRBJ2-3, with a tentative D call TRBD2 (6 bases). Germline-derived CDR1 and CDR2 are MNHEY and SMNVEV (reference sequence). V dropped 2 bases and J dropped 2 bases, with 11 bases sitting between them. The CDR3 is made up of 15 amino acids. The CDR3: CASSLNGLITDTQYF. CDR3 bases: TGTGCCAGCAGTTTAAACGGACTAATCACAGATACGCAGTATTTT.

The rearrangement uses TRBV7-9 and TRBJ2-7, with D possibly TRBD2 on 6 matching bases. Germline CDR1 SEHNR, CDR2 FQNEAQ (reference sequence). The CDR3 totals 14 residues. Trimming left V 5 bases short and J 5 bases short, with 16 bases between. In DNA, the CDR3 is TGTGCCAGCAGCCTCAGCGGGTATCCCGACGAGCAGTACTTC. Encoded protein: CASSLSGYPDEQYF.

V gene TRBV7-3 combines with J gene TRBJ2-3, with TRBD1 matching over 8 bases. V shed 2 bases, J shed 6 bases, and the junction held 4 bases outside the gene matches. Per the germline V gene, CDR1 is SGHTA and CDR2 is FQGTGA. The CDR3 length is 14 residues. DNA for the CDR3: TGTGCCAGCAGCTTACAGGGGGCGCGGGATACGCAGTATTTT. This codes for CASSLQGARDTQYF.

The rearrangement joins TRBV5-4 to TRBJ2-5; TRBD2 agrees at 9 bases. The CDR3 loop spans 15 amino acids. CDR1 is SGHNT and CDR2 is YYREEE in the germline V gene (reference sequence). V shed 3 bases, J shed 4 bases, and the junction held 7 bases outside the gene matches. Written as DNA, the CDR3 is TGTGCCAGCAGCTCCGGGACTAGCCCCCGAGAGACCCAGTACTTC. Protein: CASSSGTSPRETQYF.

The rearrangement joins TRBV29-1 to TRBJ1-2; TRBD1 is a possible D gene (5 bases). Germline-derived CDR1 and CDR2 are SQVTM and ANQGSEA. The CDR3 has 14 amino acids. V was pared by 3 bases and J by 5 bases, with 16 bases between. The CDR3 sequence is CSVDGGVREYGYTF. The DNA for the CDR3 is TGCAGCGTTGATGGGGGGGTGCGGGAGTATGGCTACACCTTC. The full variable domain, its missing parts supplied by reference TRBV29-1 and TRBJ1-2, is SAVISQKPSRDICQRGTSLTIQCQVDSQVTMMFWYRQQPGQSLTLIATANQGSEATYESGFVIDKFPISRPNLTFSTLTVSNMSPEDSSIYLCSVDGGVREYGYTFGSGTRLTVV.

V usage is TRBV11-2 and J usage is TRBJ2-1, with 13 positions matching TRBD2. V lost 4 bases to trimming and J lost 4 bases; unmatched junction nucleotides: 7. CDR1 and CDR2 from the germline V gene are SGHAT and FQNNGV. The length of the CDR3 is 17 residues. The DNA for the CDR3 is TGTGCCAGCAGCTCCTTCGGACTAGCGGGAGAGTACAATGAGCAGTTCTTC. Protein product: CASSSFGLAGEYNEQFF.

This clone was detected only once. The CDR3 region has the DNA TGTGCCAGCAGCCCGGGACAGTCGCCCTACGAGCAGTACTTC. This gives the protein CASSPGQSPYEQYF. The J gene is TRBJ2-7, the V gene TRBV5-4; 7 positions match TRBD1. Germline trimming cut 4 bases from V and 2 bases from J; bases unmatched to any gene: 6. The germline V gene has CDR1 SGHNT and CDR2 YYREEE (reference sequence). The CDR3 is made up of 14 amino acids.

V usage is TRBV28 and J usage is TRBJ2-1, with TRBD1 identical over 9 bases. The CDR3 is 16 residues long. J was trimmed by 4 bases and V by 5 bases; bases with no gene match: 9. Germline CDR1 MDHEN, CDR2 SYDVKM. This CDR3 reads CASSGAGQGRYNEQFF. The CDR3 nucleotides are TGTGCCAGCAGTGGGGCGGGACAGGGAAGGTACAATGAGCAGTTCTTC.

In its sample, this clone was seen once. This chain joins TRBV6-1 and TRBJ1-1, with no clear D. Trimming shortened V by 7 bases and J by 1 base, and 7 bases separated the two germline ends. Germline CDR1 MNHNS, CDR2 SASEGT. There are 12 residues in the CDR3. CDR3: CASTPRNTEAFF. The CDR3 DNA reads as TGTGCCAGCACCCCGAGGAACACTGAAGCTTTCTTT.

This clone was seen only a few times. The chain has TRBV5-4 and TRBJ2-1; 7 bases map to TRBD1. V was pared by 9 bases and J by 5 bases, with 11 bases of the junction left unmatched. The CDR3 consists of 14 residues. Germline V lookup: CDR1 SGHNT, CDR2 YYREEE (reference sequence). The CDR3 region has the DNA TGTGCCACCCGACAGGGCGGTTTCAACAATGAGCAGTTCTTC. Protein: CATRQGGFNNEQFF.